This TCR beta chain emerged from a study of blood T cell repertoires in COVID-19. Study context: COVID-19 samples collected from the United States, Italy and Spain covered acute and convalescent phases. From T cells, B-cell-depleted T cells, or PBMCs came the material, which was cDNA or gDNA.

How the authors handled the data: Nucleated cell counts were estimated from reference gene primer amplification. Produced via immunoSEQ multiplex PCR; TCRdb's table is partial and in-frame only. V, J and clone size were drawn from that table, and D and trimming were deduced from the DNA. The table lists under 85,000 clones, roughly 84% of them singletons. This CDR3 spans 14 amino acids. Germline V gene data show CDR1 as LGHNT and CDR2 as FRNRAP. The V and J ends lost 4 bases and 4 bases respectively, with 11 bases between them. In its sample, this clone was seen a few times. This chain links TRBV12-5 with TRBJ1-3, with D possibly matching TRBD1 (6 bases). Sequences were obtained from peripheral blood. This TCR was recovered from a man aged 45-65 years with acute or convalescent COVID-19. The CDR3 DNA is TGTGCTAGTGGTTCCACCGACAGGGGAAACACCATATATTTT. Protein product: CASGSTDRGNTIYF. The full variable domain, its missing parts supplied by reference TRBV12-5 and TRBJ1-3, is DARVTQTPRHKVTEMGQEVTMRCQPILGHNTVFWYRQTMMQGLELLAYFRNRAPLDDSGMPKDRFSAEMPDATLATLKIQPSEPRDSAVYFCASGSTDRGNTIYFGEGSWLTVV.